The clone carrying this T cell receptor (beta chain) was picked up a small number of times. Its target is unknown. Template switching, a step in the protocol, added a universal primer site, and cDNA carried unique molecular identifiers. MiXCR, run by TCRdb on the 5' RACE reads, gives a single entry per CDR3 protein. The sample has around 230,000 distinct CDR3 sequences; around 10% are singletons. The record originates from a study of identical twins. This CDR3 spans 15 amino acids. With 4 bases removed from V and 0 bases from J, the gap between germline ends came to 10 bases. Germline V CDR1 and CDR2: SGHAT, FQNNGV. Broader study findings: A cross-sectional statistical analysis, not follow-up of the same donors, supported the conclusions. Invariant cells of the MAIT and iNKT types might have partly distorted the zero-insertion analyses. Models underestimated how often monozygotic twins shared out-of-frame TCR alpha.

This clonotype originated in a young woman in good health. The chain links TRBV11-2 to TRBJ2-1; D is uncertain. The source material was memory (CD45RO+) T cells sorted from blood. DNA of the CDR3: TGTGCCAGCAGCTCGAACCGGGCCTCCTACAATGAGCAGTTCTTC. Its translation: CASSSNRASYNEQFF.